What follows describes a single TCR beta chain. The sample is drawn from a study of cytomegalovirus exposure and HLA in healthy donors. This PCR relied on a set of 60 Vbeta primers and 13 Jbeta primers. The data were produced by immunoSEQ multiplex PCR, yet TCRdb's version contains in-frame clones alone and is incomplete. The table lists 150,000 to 200,000 clones, just under 80% of them singletons. The CDR3 covers 20 residues. Germline assignment: CDR1 LNHDA and CDR2 SQIVND (reference sequence). With V trimmed by 7 bases and J by 9 bases, 24 bases remained unmatched. The TCR sequence derives from a young woman in good health and CMV-seropositive. The sample comprised PBMCs. The rearrangement links TRBV19 to TRBJ2-7; TRBD2 agrees at 16 bases. The DNA of the CDR3 is TGTGCCAGTACCGAAACTCACACCGGGACTAGCGGGGGGGGGTCCTTCGCGCAGTACTTC. Its translation is CASTETHTGTSGGGSFAQYF. The complete variable domain, with remaining parts taken from reference TRBV19 and TRBJ2-7, reads DGGITQSPKYLFRKEGQNVTLSCEQNLNHDAMYWYRQDPGQGLRLIYYSQIVNDFQKGDIAEGYSVSREKKESFPLTVTSAQKNPTAFYLCASTETHTGTSGGGSFAQYFGPGTRLTVT.